A selection of T cell receptor beta chains follows, all from one sample in a study of blood T cell repertoires in COVID-19. The method was immunoSEQ multiplex PCR; TCRdb's version includes in-frame clones alone and lacks a portion of them. The data contain 180,000 or so clones, 75% to 90% of them seen just once; the ten biggest clones take up 7.5% to 9.5%. Sequencing used peripheral blood. Source of these receptors: a woman aged 55-75 years with acute or convalescent COVID-19. The CDR3 runs from the conserved cysteine through the conserved F or W. The order of the fields is J gene, D gene, V gene, clone size, CDR3 protein, CDR3 DNA. A D gene is named only where the DNA matches it firmly. A row's size may be missing; if present it is once, few, many or a size class.

J gene: TRBJ1-1
D gene: TRBD1
V gene: TRBV18
clone size: -
CDR3 protein: CASSPGTGGTEAFF
CDR3 DNA: TGTGCCAGCTCACCCGGGACAGGGGGTACTGAAGCTTTCTTT

J gene: TRBJ2-5
D gene: TRBD2
V gene: TRBV18
clone size: -
CDR3 protein: CASSPRGSVASGSRQTQYF
CDR3 DNA: TGTGCCAGCTCACCACGAGGTAGTGTGGCTAGCGGGAGTCGGCAGACCCAGTACTTC

J gene: TRBJ1-4
D gene: TRBD1
V gene: TRBV7-6
clone size: -
CDR3 protein: CASRQGASTNEKLFF
CDR3 DNA: TGTGCCAGTAGACAGGGGGCATCGACTAATGAAAAACTGTTTTTT

J gene: TRBJ1-5
D gene: -
V gene: TRBV30
clone size: -
CDR3 protein: CAWRGQGGQPQHF
CDR3 DNA: TGTGCCTGGAGGGGCCAGGGCGGACAGCCCCAGCATTTT

J gene: TRBJ2-5
D gene: TRBD2
V gene: TRBV3-1/TRBV3-2
clone size: -
CDR3 protein: CASSRERLAGVETQYF
CDR3 DNA: TGTGCCAGCAGCCGAGAGAGACTAGCGGGAGTTGAGACCCAGTACTTC

J gene: TRBJ1-1
D gene: -
V gene: TRBV9
clone size: -
CDR3 protein: CASNYIQGTEAFF
CDR3 DNA: TGTGCCAGCAACTATATCCAGGGGACTGAAGCTTTCTTT

J gene: TRBJ1-2
D gene: TRBD1
V gene: TRBV6-5
clone size: -
CDR3 protein: CASSPTGYEGHGYTF
CDR3 DNA: TGTGCCAGCAGTCCGACAGGGTATGAAGGTCATGGCTACACCTTC

J gene: TRBJ1-2
D gene: TRBD1
V gene: TRBV7-8
clone size: -
CDR3 protein: CASSDTGGGGYTF
CDR3 DNA: TGTGCCAGCAGCGACACAGGGGGCGGCGGCTACACCTTC

J gene: TRBJ2-5
D gene: TRBD1
V gene: TRBV29-1
clone size: -
CDR3 protein: CSVEATGSETQYF
CDR3 DNA: TGCAGCGTTGAAGCGACAGGGTCGGAGACCCAGTACTTC

J gene: TRBJ2-7
D gene: -
V gene: TRBV28
clone size: -
CDR3 protein: CASSLRGLVRHEQYF
CDR3 DNA: TGTGCCAGCAGTTTAAGAGGATTAGTACGCCACGAGCAGTACTTC

J gene: TRBJ1-4
D gene: TRBD1
V gene: TRBV28
clone size: -
CDR3 protein: CASRRGQPTEKLFF
CDR3 DNA: TGTGCCAGCAGGAGGGGACAGCCAACCGAAAAACTGTTTTTT

J gene: TRBJ1-1
D gene: TRBD1
V gene: TRBV5-4
clone size: few
CDR3 protein: CASSRSGGNTEAFF
CDR3 DNA: TGTGCCAGCAGCCGCTCAGGGGGGAACACTGAAGCTTTCTTT

J gene: TRBJ1-1
D gene: -
V gene: TRBV19
clone size: -
CDR3 protein: CASRRGGTEAFF
CDR3 DNA: TGTGCCAGTAGGAGAGGAGGGACTGAAGCTTTCTTT

J gene: TRBJ1-2
D gene: TRBD1
V gene: TRBV28
clone size: -
CDR3 protein: CASRPGGQNYGYTF
CDR3 DNA: TGTGCCAGCAGGCCAGGGGGGCAGAACTATGGCTACACCTTC

J gene: TRBJ1-6
D gene: -
V gene: TRBV30
clone size: -
CDR3 protein: CAWSVLLTSYNSPLHF
CDR3 DNA: TGTGCCTGGAGTGTACTGCTCACCTCCTATAATTCACCCCTCCACTTT

J gene: TRBJ2-1
D gene: TRBD2
V gene: TRBV9
clone size: -
CDR3 protein: CASSRAGGSYNEQFF
CDR3 DNA: TGTGCCAGCAGCCGAGCGGGAGGGTCCTACAATGAGCAGTTCTTC

J gene: TRBJ2-7
D gene: -
V gene: TRBV5-1
clone size: -
CDR3 protein: CASSLTGLGYEQYF
CDR3 DNA: TGCGCCAGCAGCTTGACAGGTCTGGGCTACGAGCAGTACTTC

J gene: TRBJ1-2
D gene: -
V gene: TRBV6-2/TRBV6-3
clone size: once
CDR3 protein: CASSFGYGYTF
CDR3 DNA: TGTGCCAGCAGTTTCGGCTATGGCTACACCTTC

J gene: TRBJ1-1
D gene: -
V gene: TRBV2
clone size: -
CDR3 protein: CASSPGQNTEAFF
CDR3 DNA: TGTGCCAGCAGTCCTGGACAGAACACTGAAGCTTTCTTT

J gene: TRBJ1-3
D gene: -
V gene: TRBV3-1/TRBV3-2
clone size: once
CDR3 protein: CASSQEGARISGNTIYF
CDR3 DNA: TGTGCCAGCAGCCAAGAGGGGGCCAGGATATCTGGAAACACCATATATTTT

J gene: TRBJ1-2
D gene: -
V gene: TRBV28
clone size: -
CDR3 protein: CASSLGQSYGYTF
CDR3 DNA: TGTGCCAGCAGTTTGGGCCAGAGCTATGGCTACACCTTC

J gene: TRBJ1-1
D gene: TRBD1
V gene: TRBV7-7
clone size: -
CDR3 protein: CASSSGDRGQNLNTEAFF
CDR3 DNA: TGTGCTAGCAGCTCCGGCGACAGGGGCCAAAACCTGAACACTGAAGCTTTCTTT

J gene: TRBJ1-1
D gene: -
V gene: TRBV5-1
clone size: -
CDR3 protein: CASSLTGTEDTEAFF
CDR3 DNA: TGCGCCAGCAGCTTGACAGGGACGGAGGACACTGAAGCTTTCTTT

J gene: TRBJ1-4
D gene: -
V gene: TRBV15
clone size: once
CDR3 protein: CATSYRASREKLFF
CDR3 DNA: TGTGCCACCAGCTACAGGGCCTCTCGGGAAAAACTGTTTTTT

J gene: TRBJ2-3
D gene: -
V gene: TRBV10-3
clone size: -
CDR3 protein: CAIGRDYTDTQYF
CDR3 DNA: TGTGCCATCGGACGGGATTACACAGATACGCAGTATTTT

J gene: TRBJ2-1
D gene: -
V gene: TRBV7-2
clone size: -
CDR3 protein: CASSFGVLGEQFF
CDR3 DNA: TGTGCCAGCAGCTTCGGGGTCTTAGGTGAGCAGTTCTTC

J gene: TRBJ1-4
D gene: TRBD1
V gene: TRBV5-1
clone size: -
CDR3 protein: CASSSTGGTNEKLFF
CDR3 DNA: TGCGCCAGCAGCTCGACAGGGGGGACTAATGAAAAACTGTTTTTT

J gene: TRBJ1-1
D gene: TRBD1
V gene: TRBV9
clone size: few
CDR3 protein: CASSAGQGDTEAFF
CDR3 DNA: TGTGCCAGCAGCGCTGGACAGGGCGACACTGAAGCTTTCTTT

J gene: TRBJ1-6
D gene: -
V gene: TRBV9
clone size: few
CDR3 protein: CASSVDGTNNSPLHF
CDR3 DNA: TGTGCCAGCAGCGTAGACGGGACTAATAATTCACCCCTCCACTTT

J gene: TRBJ1-4
D gene: TRBD1
V gene: TRBV15
clone size: -
CDR3 protein: CATSTGGVGKLFF
CDR3 DNA: TGTGCCACCAGCACAGGGGGAGTTGGAAAACTGTTTTTT

J gene: TRBJ1-3
D gene: -
V gene: TRBV12-3/TRBV12-4
clone size: -
CDR3 protein: CASSLSGNTIYF
CDR3 DNA: TGTGCCAGCAGTCTCTCTGGAAACACCATATATTTT